Presented here are 12 T cell receptor beta chains from one specimen sequenced in a study of shared T cell receptors in the human thymus. Sequencing was performed with immunoSEQ multiplex PCR; in TCRdb, only in-frame clones are kept and a portion is missing. The sample lists under 450,000 clones, more than 85% seen once, with approximately 0.02% in the top ten. The source material was thymocytes. The receptors shown here come from a human donor.

In DNA form, the CDR3 reads TGTGCCAGTAGTATGTTGAGGAACACCGGGGAGCTGTTTTTT. Its protein product is CASSMLRNTGELFF. The chain joins TRBV19 to TRBJ2-2; D is undetermined. V was pared by 3 bases and J by 1 base, with 6 bases between. Per germline, CDR1 LNHDA and CDR2 SQIVND (reference sequence). The CDR3 has 14 amino acids.

The genes are TRBV29-1 and TRBJ1-1, with D possibly matching TRBD1 (6 bases). Trimming removed 3 bases at V and 1 base at J, with 18 bases between. This CDR3 comprises 16 residues. Germline CDR1 is SQVTM and CDR2 is ANQGSEA. CDR3 bases: TGCAGCGTTGATAATAGGGGAGGGGGGACGAACACTGAAGCTTTCTTT. Protein product: CSVDNRGGGTNTEAFF.

The chain recombines TRBV4-1 with TRBJ1-3, with D perhaps matching TRBD1 (6 bases). Germline V gives CDR1 MGHRA, CDR2 YSYEKL. Trimming stripped 4 bases from V and 13 bases from J, with 14 bases between. The CDR3 covers 12 residues. CDR3 residues: CASSRIPGTIYF. CDR3 DNA: TGCGCCAGCAGCCGGATCCCCGGGACAATATATTTT.

The CDR3 bases are TGTGCCAGCAGCTTTCGGGGGGCGTACAATGAGCAGTTCTTC. This gives the protein CASSFRGAYNEQFF. The gene calls are TRBV11-2 and TRBJ2-1; weak D call: TRBD2 (7 bases). Looked up from germline, CDR1 is SGHAT and CDR2 is FQNNGV. The germline V and J ends were trimmed by 3 bases and 4 bases, with 10 bases remaining between them. There are 14 residues in the CDR3.

The rearrangement joins TRBV5-4 to TRBJ1-4; tentative D call: TRBD1 (6 bases). Trimming left V 4 bases short and J 4 bases short, with 14 bases between. The CDR3 has 15 amino acids. Germline V lookup: CDR1 SGHNT, CDR2 YYREEE (reference sequence). CDR3 loop: CASSSRGTGNEKLFF. The CDR3 nucleotides are TGTGCCAGCAGCAGTAGGGGGACCGGTAATGAAAAACTGTTTTTT.

The chain couples TRBV7-9 to TRBJ1-1, with 9 bases aligning to TRBD1. The ends lost 4 bases at V and 6 bases at J; junction bases unmatched: 9. CDR1 is SEHNR, CDR2 FQNEAQ, per germline (reference sequence). The CDR3 consists of 15 residues. The CDR3 protein is CASSWDRESLSEAFF. For the CDR3, the DNA is TGTGCCAGCAGCTGGGACAGGGAAAGTCTGTCTGAAGCTTTCTTT.

The J gene is TRBJ2-1, the V gene TRBV7-9; 14 nucleotides align to TRBD2. This CDR3 spans 18 amino acids. Per germline, CDR1 SEHNR and CDR2 FQNEAQ (reference sequence). The V and J ends lost 5 bases and 1 base, in that order; junction bases with no gene match: 7. DNA of the CDR3: TGTGCCAGCAGCGCCGGGACTAGCGGGAGCCCATCCTACAATGAGCAGTTCTTC. It specifies CASSAGTSGSPSYNEQFF.

The J gene is TRBJ2-1, the V gene TRBV7-2; TRBD2 agrees at 7 bases. The V segment lost 2 bases and the J segment 0 bases; nucleotides outside the gene matches: 7. The CDR3 covers 17 residues. Germline CDR1 and CDR2: SGHTA and FQGNSA. CDR3 region: CASSLQRGHSSYNEQFF. The CDR3 region has the DNA TGTGCCAGCAGCTTACAGCGGGGTCATAGCTCCTACAATGAGCAGTTCTTC. Complete variable domain (other parts from reference TRBV7-2 and TRBJ2-1): GAGVSQSPSNKVTEKGKDVELRCDPISGHTALYWYRQSLGQGLEFLIYFQGNSAPDKSGLPSDRFSAERTGGSVSTLTIQRTQQEDSAVYLCASSLQRGHSSYNEQFFGPGTRLTVL.

This rearrangement joins TRBV7-9 to TRBJ2-1; 10 bases agree with TRBD2. V dropped 5 bases and J dropped 7; count of bases not matched to a gene: 11. Germline CDR1 reads SEHNR; CDR2 reads FQNEAQ (reference sequence). The CDR3 loop spans 16 amino acids. Here the CDR3 reads CASSQGLAGEENEQFF. CDR3 bases: TGTGCCAGCAGCCAAGGGCTAGCGGGAGAGGAAAATGAGCAGTTCTTC.

The chain uses TRBV6-1 and TRBJ2-7; TRBD2 matches at 13 bases. V dropped 2 bases and J dropped 4; count of bases not matched to a gene: 8. Germline V gene data show CDR1 as MNHNS and CDR2 as SASEGT. This CDR3 comprises 17 residues. The CDR3 is CASSEPRTSGRVYEQYF. CDR3 DNA: TGTGCCAGCAGTGAACCAAGGACTAGCGGGAGAGTATACGAGCAGTACTTC.

The V gene is TRBV28, the J gene TRBJ2-7, with 10 bases identical to TRBD2. Looked up from germline, CDR1 is MDHEN and CDR2 is SYDVKM. The V segment lost 2 bases and the J segment 5 bases; nucleotides outside the gene matches: 6. The CDR3 has 15 residues. CDR3 sequence: CASSLRASGRDEQYF. In DNA form, the CDR3 reads TGTGCCAGCAGTTTACGAGCTAGCGGGAGAGACGAGCAGTACTTC.

J is TRBJ1-4 and V is TRBV11-2; TRBD1 might be the D (6 bases). Germline V gene data show CDR1 as SGHAT and CDR2 as FQNNGV. The V end lost 3 bases, the J end lost 5 bases, and 16 bases lay between the germline ends. This CDR3 comprises 16 residues. In nucleotides, the CDR3 is TGTGCCAGCAGCTTTTTGACAGGCCCAGTGAATGAAAAACTGTTTTTT. Translation gives CASSFLTGPVNEKLFF. Using reference TRBV11-2 and TRBJ1-4 for the parts outside the CDR3, the full variable domain is EAGVAQSPRYKIIEKRQSVAFWCNPISGHATLYWYQQILGQGPKLLIQFQNNGVVDDSQLPKDRFSAERLKGVDSTLKIQPAKLEDSAVYLCASSFLTGPVNEKLFFGSGTQLSVL.